These T cell receptor beta chains were read from a single sample in a study of blood T cell repertoires in COVID-19. The method was immunoSEQ multiplex PCR; TCRdb's version includes in-frame clones alone and lacks a portion of them. Of 110,000 or so clones in the sample, over 80% are singletons; the top ten hold approximately 4.2%. Source material: peripheral blood. These receptors came from a woman between 50 and 59 years old with acute or convalescent COVID-19. The CDR3 runs from the conserved cysteine through the conserved F or W. Each record gives: D gene, V gene, clone size, J gene, CDR3 protein, CDR3 DNA. The D gene is left open where the match is weak. Size is stated for part of the rows, as once, few or many counts, or as a class when the clone is expanded.

NA	TRBV7-2	NA	TRBJ2-5	CASSPWGPEYQETQYF	TGTGCCAGCAGCCCCTGGGGGCCAGAGTACCAAGAGACCCAGTACTTC
NA	TRBV19	NA	TRBJ2-2	CASYTGSTGELFF	TGTGCCTCATATACAGGGTCTACCGGGGAGCTGTTTTTT
TRBD1	TRBV5-4	few	TRBJ2-7	CASSLDRDSLNEQYF	TGTGCCAGCAGCTTAGACAGGGATTCTTTAAACGAGCAGTACTTC
NA	TRBV5-8	NA	TRBJ2-1	CASSLTGWAVNEQFF	TGTGCCAGCAGCCTCACAGGGTGGGCCGTCAATGAGCAGTTCTTC
TRBD1	TRBV11-2	NA	TRBJ2-2	CASSLRQGDTGELFF	TGTGCCAGCAGCTTAAGGCAGGGGGACACCGGGGAGCTGTTTTTT
NA	TRBV10-3	few	TRBJ2-1	CATLPSDHTNEQFF	TGTGCCACCTTACCTAGTGACCATACCAATGAGCAGTTCTTC
TRBD2	TRBV3-1/TRBV3-2	NA	TRBJ2-3	CASSQDLSGRGADTQYF	TGTGCCAGCAGCCAAGATTTAAGCGGGAGGGGGGCAGATACGCAGTATTTT
TRBD1	TRBV24-1	NA	TRBJ2-2	CATSDFRRDRGNTGELFF	TGTGCCACCAGTGACTTTCGCCGAGACAGGGGGAACACCGGGGAGCTGTTTTTT
NA	TRBV19	NA	TRBJ1-2	CASPDGYTF	TGTGCCAGTCCGGATGGCTACACCTTC
TRBD1	TRBV28	NA	TRBJ1-2	CASSSPWGKGTGESGYTF	TGTGCCAGCAGTTCCCCCTGGGGTAAAGGGACAGGGGAGAGTGGCTACACCTTC
TRBD1	TRBV11-3	NA	TRBJ2-2	CASSSMGQGTDANTGELFF	TGTGCCAGCAGCTCGATGGGACAGGGAACCGACGCGAACACCGGGGAGCTGTTTTTT
TRBD2	TRBV4-1	once	TRBJ2-7	CASSQERTSAYEQYF	TGCGCCAGCAGCCAAGAGAGGACTAGCGCCTACGAGCAGTACTTC
NA	TRBV5-1	NA	TRBJ1-2	CASSLDRESGYTF	TGCGCCAGCAGCTTGGACAGGGAGTCTGGCTACACCTTC
NA	TRBV21-1	NA	TRBJ2-1	CASNHIEFF	TGTGCCAGCAACCATATAGAGTTCTTC
NA	TRBV27	NA	TRBJ2-5	CASSFWDTEETQYF	TGTGCCAGCAGCTTCTGGGACACAGAAGAGACCCAGTACTTC
NA	TRBV11-2	NA	TRBJ1-1	CASSFLPLVRAEAFF	TGTGCCAGCAGCTTTCTACCTCTCGTCAGGGCTGAAGCTTTCTTT
NA	TRBV6-5	NA	TRBJ1-1	CAHMREGKNTEAFF	TGTGCCCATATGAGGGAGGGCAAGAACACTGAAGCTTTCTTT
TRBD1	TRBV7-8	NA	TRBJ2-7	CASSQGVSGSYEQYF	TGTGCCAGCAGCCAGGGGGTGAGTGGCTCCTACGAGCAGTACTTC
TRBD2	TRBV25-1	NA	TRBJ2-7	CASSDASGRREQYF	TGTGCCAGCAGTGATGCTAGCGGGCGACGGGAGCAGTACTTC
TRBD1	TRBV7-2	NA	TRBJ2-5	CASSLIGTGYGQTQYF	TGTGCCAGCAGCTTAATCGGGACAGGCTACGGGCAGACCCAGTACTTC
TRBD1	TRBV25-1	NA	TRBJ1-2	CASRDTGAGYGYTF	TGTGCCAGCAGAGACACAGGGGCCGGCTATGGCTACACCTTC
NA	TRBV10-3	once	TRBJ2-7	CAVRGGSSYEQYF	TGTGCCGTAAGGGGGGGGAGCTCCTACGAGCAGTACTTC
TRBD1	TRBV15	NA	TRBJ1-6	CATRLQGQGAVYNSPLHF	TGTGCCACCAGACTCCAGGGACAGGGGGCTGTCTATAATTCACCCCTCCACTTT
NA	TRBV12-5	NA	TRBJ1-2	CASGLGQFYGYTF	TGTGCTAGTGGTTTAGGACAGTTCTATGGCTACACCTTC
NA	TRBV10-2	few	TRBJ2-1	CASSKGAWRQFF	TGCGCCAGCAGCAAAGGAGCCTGGAGGCAGTTCTTC
NA	TRBV19	NA	TRBJ1-5	CASSIGGHLASNQPQHF	TGTGCCAGTAGTATAGGGGGGCACCTAGCCAGCAATCAGCCCCAGCATTTT
TRBD1	TRBV14	NA	TRBJ1-6	CASSYRGWNSPLHF	TGTGCCAGCAGCTACAGGGGTTGGAATTCACCCCTCCACTTT
TRBD2	TRBV12-5	NA	TRBJ2-1	CASGLLRSGTRAFF	TGTGCTAGTGGTTTGTTACGTAGCGGGACCCGAGCGTTCTTC
TRBD2	TRBV5-1	NA	TRBJ2-5	CASSFTRGGQETQYF	TGCGCCAGCAGCTTCACCCGGGGGGGCCAAGAGACCCAGTACTTC
NA	TRBV21-1	NA	TRBJ2-5	CASSKLLKETQYF	TGTGCCAGCAGCAAATTACTCAAAGAGACCCAGTACTTC
NA	TRBV6-2/TRBV6-3	NA	TRBJ2-2	CASSPIDRSTGELFF	TGTGCCAGCAGTCCCATTGACAGGTCCACCGGGGAGCTGTTTTTT
TRBD2	TRBV6-2/TRBV6-3	NA	TRBJ2-5	CASSKAGGLQETQYF	TGTGCCAGCAGTAAAGCGGGAGGGCTCCAAGAGACCCAGTACTTC
NA	TRBV12-3/TRBV12-4	NA	TRBJ1-6	CASSLQGSPLHF	TGTGCCAGCAGTTTGCAGGGTTCACCCCTCCACTTT
NA	TRBV12-5	NA	TRBJ2-7	CASARDPQVNEQYF	TGTGCTAGTGCTCGTGACCCTCAGGTTAACGAGCAGTACTTC
TRBD2	TRBV12-5	NA	TRBJ2-3	CASGTSGEDTQYF	TGTGCTAGCGGGACTAGCGGGGAAGATACGCAGTATTTT
NA	TRBV29-1	once	TRBJ2-1	CSVLIETRIYEQFF	TGCAGCGTCCTTATAGAGACTAGGATATATGAGCAGTTCTTC
TRBD1	TRBV5-1	NA	TRBJ2-3	CASSHRDRDRRAQYF	TGCGCCAGCAGCCACCGGGACAGGGACAGGAGGGCGCAGTATTTT
TRBD1	TRBV4-3	NA	TRBJ2-6	CASSQPGTGGILTF	TGCGCCAGCAGCCAACCCGGGACAGGCGGAATCCTGACTTTC
NA	TRBV12-3/TRBV12-4	NA	TRBJ2-7	CASSLGWGREQYF	TGTGCCAGCAGTTTAGGATGGGGCCGCGAGCAGTACTTC
NA	TRBV6-1	NA	TRBJ1-1	CASSEVRGNEAFF	TGTGCCAGCAGTGAAGTCCGAGGGAATGAAGCTTTCTTT
TRBD1	TRBV5-4	NA	TRBJ2-3	CASSLTGGPDTQYF	TGTGCCAGCAGCTTGACAGGGGGCCCAGATACGCAGTATTTT
NA	TRBV28	once	TRBJ2-7	CASSSGGLSYEQYF	TGTGCCAGCAGTTCGGGGGGCCTCTCCTACGAGCAGTACTTC
TRBD1	TRBV15	NA	TRBJ1-1	CATSIEDRAGTEAFF	TGTGCCACCAGCATCGAGGACAGGGCAGGCACTGAAGCTTTCTTT
NA	TRBV6-1	NA	TRBJ2-3	CASSEGSPQADTQYF	TGTGCCAGCAGTGAAGGTAGCCCACAGGCAGATACGCAGTATTTT
NA	TRBV29-1	NA	TRBJ1-2	CSVSTGSYGYTF	TGCAGCGTCAGCACAGGCTCATATGGCTACACCTTC
NA	TRBV18	once	TRBJ2-7	CASSPRAFTYEQYF	TGTGCCAGCTCACCACGGGCATTTACCTACGAGCAGTACTTC
NA	TRBV18	once	TRBJ1-5	CASSPGQGSQPQHF	TGTGCCAGCTCACCAGGGCAGGGCAGCCAGCCCCAGCATTTT
TRBD1	TRBV6-6	NA	TRBJ2-7	CASSYQTGPYYEQYF	TGTGCCAGCAGTTACCAGACAGGGCCGTACTACGAGCAGTACTTC
NA	TRBV6-5	NA	TRBJ2-3	CASSYGQGTDTQYF	TGTGCCAGCAGTTATGGGCAGGGAACAGATACGCAGTATTTT
NA	TRBV7-6	once	TRBJ1-3	CASSPDISGNTIYF	TGTGCCAGCAGCCCCGACATCTCTGGAAACACCATATATTTT
TRBD1	TRBV12-5	NA	TRBJ2-2	CASGLVLGTVPGELFF	TGTGCTAGTGGTTTGGTACTTGGGACAGTGCCCGGGGAGCTGTTTTTT